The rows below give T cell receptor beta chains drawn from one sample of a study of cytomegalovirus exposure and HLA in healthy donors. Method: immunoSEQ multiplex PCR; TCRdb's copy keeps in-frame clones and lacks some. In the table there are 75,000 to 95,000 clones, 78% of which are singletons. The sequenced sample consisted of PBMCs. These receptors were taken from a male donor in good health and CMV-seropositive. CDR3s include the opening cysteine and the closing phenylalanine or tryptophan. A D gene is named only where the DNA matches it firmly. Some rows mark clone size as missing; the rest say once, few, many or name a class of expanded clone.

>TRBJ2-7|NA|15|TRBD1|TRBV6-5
TGTGCCAGCAGTTACCGACAGGGGTTCCCCTACGAGCAGTACTTC
CASSYRQGFPYEQYF
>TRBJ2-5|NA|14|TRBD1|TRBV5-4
TGTGCCAGCAGCCTAGGACAGGGGAGGGAGACCCAGTACTTC
CASSLGQGRETQYF
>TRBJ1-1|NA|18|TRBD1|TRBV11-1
TGTGCCAGCAGCTTAGGTAGGGACAGGAGGAATTCGGTGACTGAAGCTTTCTTT
CASSLGRDRRNSVTEAFF
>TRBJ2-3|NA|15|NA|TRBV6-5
TGTGCCAGCAGTTACTCTCCAGCGGCAACAGATACGCAGTATTTT
CASSYSPAATDTQYF
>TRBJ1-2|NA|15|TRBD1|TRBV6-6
TGTGCCAGCAGATACCCCGCGGACAGGAACTATGGCTACACCTTC
CASRYPADRNYGYTF
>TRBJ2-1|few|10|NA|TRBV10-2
TGCGCCTCAGGGGTCGATGAGCAGTTCTTC
CASGVDEQFF
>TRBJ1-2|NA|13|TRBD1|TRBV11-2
TGTGCCAGCAGGGGTGGGGACAGCTATGGCTACACCTTC
CASRGGDSYGYTF
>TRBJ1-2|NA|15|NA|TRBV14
TGTGCCAGCAGCCAAGACGGTAACTCCATCTATGGCTACACCTTC
CASSQDGNSIYGYTF
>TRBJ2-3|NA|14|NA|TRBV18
TGTGCCAGCTCACCACCTAGCTACGCAGATACGCAGTATTTT
CASSPPSYADTQYF
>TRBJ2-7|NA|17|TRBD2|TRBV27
TGTGCCAGCAGTTTACGAGGGGGACTAGCGGGTTCCTACGAGCAGTACTTC
CASSLRGGLAGSYEQYF
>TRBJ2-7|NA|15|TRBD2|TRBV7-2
TGTGCCAGCAGCTCCGGACTAGCGGGTACCTACGAGCAGTACTTC
CASSSGLAGTYEQYF
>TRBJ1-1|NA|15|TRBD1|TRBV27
TGTGCCAGCAGTGGACAGGGGGCAGGAAACACTGAAGCTTTCTTT
CASSGQGAGNTEAFF
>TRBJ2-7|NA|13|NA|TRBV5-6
TGTGCCAGCAGGATGGTACAGACCTACGAGCAGTACTTC
CASRMVQTYEQYF
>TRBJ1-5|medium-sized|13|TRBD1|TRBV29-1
TGCAGCGTTCTGGACAGGGAGAGCCAGCCCCAGCATTTT
CSVLDRESQPQHF
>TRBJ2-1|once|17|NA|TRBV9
TGTGCCAGCAGCGTAGAGGGGGTTGTGGCCTCGGGCAATGAGCAGTTCTTC
CASSVEGVVASGNEQFF
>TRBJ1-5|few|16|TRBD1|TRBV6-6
TGTGCCAGCAGCCCCGTAGAGGGACAGGCCAATCAGCCCCAGCATTTT
CASSPVEGQANQPQHF
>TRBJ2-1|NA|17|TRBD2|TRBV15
TGTGCCACCAGCAGTCACACTGGGACTAGCGGTTACAATGAGCAGTTCTTC
CATSSHTGTSGYNEQFF
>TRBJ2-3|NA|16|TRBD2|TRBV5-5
TGTGCCAGCAGCTTGGTTTGGGGAGGGAGCACAGATACGCAGTATTTT
CASSLVWGGSTDTQYF
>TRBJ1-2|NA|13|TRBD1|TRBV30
TGTGCCTGGAGTCCAGGGACAGGCTCTGGCTACACCTTC
CAWSPGTGSGYTF
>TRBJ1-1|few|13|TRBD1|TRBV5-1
TGCGCCAGCAGCGGCGTCAGGGGGAGTGGTGCTTTCTTT
CASSGVRGSGAFF
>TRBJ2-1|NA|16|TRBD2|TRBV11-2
TGTGCCAGCAGCTCTGGGACTAGCGGGAGGAGCGATGAGCAGTTCTTC
CASSSGTSGRSDEQFF
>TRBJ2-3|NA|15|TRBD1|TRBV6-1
TGTGCCAGCAGTGGTCCAGACAGGGGGCAAGATACGCAGTATTTT
CASSGPDRGQDTQYF
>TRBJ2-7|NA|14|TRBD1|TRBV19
TGTGCCAGTACACAACGGACAGGGGCCTACGAGCAGTACTTC
CASTQRTGAYEQYF
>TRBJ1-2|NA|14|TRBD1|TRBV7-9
TGTGCCAGCAGCTTGGACAGGGGAGAGTATGGCTACACCTTC
CASSLDRGEYGYTF
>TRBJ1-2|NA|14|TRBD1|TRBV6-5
TGTGCCAGCAGTTACTCGACAGGGGGCGATGGCTACACCTTC
CASSYSTGGDGYTF
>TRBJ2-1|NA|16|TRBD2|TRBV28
TGTGCCAGCAGGGGTGGACTAGCGGGGCCCAACAATGAGCAGTTCTTC
CASRGGLAGPNNEQFF
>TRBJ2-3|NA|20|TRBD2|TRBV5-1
TGCGCCAGCAGCTTTTCTACCGGGACTAGCGGTGCCCCGAGCACAGATACGCAGTATTTT
CASSFSTGTSGAPSTDTQYF
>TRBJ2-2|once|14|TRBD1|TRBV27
TGTGCCAGCAGTTTGCGGACAGGGACCTGGGAGCTGTTTTTT
CASSLRTGTWELFF
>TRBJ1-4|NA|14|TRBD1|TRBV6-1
TGTGCCAGCAGTGGGGACAGAATTAATGAAAAACTGTTTTTT
CASSGDRINEKLFF